The T cell receptor (beta chain) under discussion was sequenced for a study of technical replicates of blood from several donors. Profiled with immunoSEQ multiplex PCR; TCRdb holds only in-frame clones, not every one. The data contain 65,000 to 90,000 clones, roughly 91% of them singletons. The V gene's germline CDR1 is GTSNPN and CDR2 SVGIG (reference sequence). Losses at the gene ends were 5 bases for V and 5 bases for J; bases not matched to a gene: 10. The CDR3 contains 15 residues. The rearrangement uses TRBV30 and TRBJ1-4; 8 bases align to TRBD1. The source material was T cells isolated from PBMCs. The receptor was isolated from a human donor in good health. This CDR3 is CAWASEGQANEKLFF. The CDR3 DNA reads TGTGCCTGGGCTTCCGAGGGACAGGCAAATGAAAAACTGTTTTTT.